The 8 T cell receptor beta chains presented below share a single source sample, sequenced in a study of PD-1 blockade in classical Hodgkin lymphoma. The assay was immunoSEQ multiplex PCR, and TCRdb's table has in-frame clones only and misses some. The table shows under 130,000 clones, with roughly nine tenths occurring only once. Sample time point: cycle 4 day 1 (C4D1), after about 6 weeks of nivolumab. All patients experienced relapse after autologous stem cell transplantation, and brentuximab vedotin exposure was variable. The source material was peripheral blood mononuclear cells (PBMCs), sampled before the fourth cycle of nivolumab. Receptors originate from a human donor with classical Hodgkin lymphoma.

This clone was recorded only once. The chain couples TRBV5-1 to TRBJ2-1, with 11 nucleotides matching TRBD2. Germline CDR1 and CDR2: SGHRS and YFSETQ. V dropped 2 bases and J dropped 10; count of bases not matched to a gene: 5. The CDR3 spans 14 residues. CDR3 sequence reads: CASSFSGRGPEQFF. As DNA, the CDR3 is TGCGCCAGCAGCTTTAGCGGGAGGGGTCCAGAGCAGTTCTTC.

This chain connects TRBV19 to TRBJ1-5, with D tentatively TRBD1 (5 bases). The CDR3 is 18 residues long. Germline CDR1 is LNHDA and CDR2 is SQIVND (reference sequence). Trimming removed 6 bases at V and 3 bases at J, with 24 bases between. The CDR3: CASSKGPGQGENNQPQHF. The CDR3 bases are TGTGCCAGTAGCAAAGGCCCCGGGCAGGGAGAGAACAATCAGCCCCAGCATTTT.

The CDR3 DNA sequence: TGTGCCACCAGCAGAGTCCGGGACAGCCTCACAGATACGCAGTATTTT. Protein: CATSRVRDSLTDTQYF. The gene calls are TRBV15 and TRBJ2-3; 7 nucleotides align to TRBD1. With 1 base clipped from V and 2 bases from J, the junction kept 6 bases outside the gene matches. CDR3 size: 16 residues. Germline V gene data show CDR1 as LNHNV and CDR2 as YYDKDF (reference sequence). The variable domain in full, with the rest retrieved from reference TRBV15 and TRBJ2-3, is DAMVIQNPRYQVTQFGKPVTLSCSQTLNHNVMYWYQQKSSQAPKLLFHYYDKDFNNEADTPDNFQSRRPNTSFCFLDIRSPGLGDTAMYLCATSRVRDSLTDTQYFGPGTRLTVL.

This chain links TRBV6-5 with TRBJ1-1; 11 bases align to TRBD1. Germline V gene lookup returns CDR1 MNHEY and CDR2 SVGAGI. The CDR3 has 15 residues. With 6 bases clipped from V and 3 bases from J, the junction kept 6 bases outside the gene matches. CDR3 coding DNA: TGTGCCAGCAGCCGGACAGGGGGCCTATACACTGAAGCTTTCTTT. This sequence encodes CASSRTGGLYTEAFF.

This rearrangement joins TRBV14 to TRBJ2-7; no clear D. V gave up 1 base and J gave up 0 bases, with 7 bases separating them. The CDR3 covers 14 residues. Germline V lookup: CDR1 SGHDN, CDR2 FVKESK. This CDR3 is CASSQVKSSYEQYF. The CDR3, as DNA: TGTGCCAGCAGCCAAGTAAAGAGCTCCTACGAGCAGTACTTC.

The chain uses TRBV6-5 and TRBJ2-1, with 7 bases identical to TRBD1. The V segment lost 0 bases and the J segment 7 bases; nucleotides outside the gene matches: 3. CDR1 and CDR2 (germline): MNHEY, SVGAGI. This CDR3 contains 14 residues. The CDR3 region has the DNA TGTGCCAGCAGTTACTCAAGACAGGGTAATGAGCAGTTCTTC. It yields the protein CASSYSRQGNEQFF.

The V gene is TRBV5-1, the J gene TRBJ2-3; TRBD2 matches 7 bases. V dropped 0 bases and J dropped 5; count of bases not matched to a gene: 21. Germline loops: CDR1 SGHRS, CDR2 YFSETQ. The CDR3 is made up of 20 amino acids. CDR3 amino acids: CASSLGDWGYPLAELDTQYF. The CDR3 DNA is TGCGCCAGCAGCTTGGGGGACTGGGGATATCCCCTAGCGGAGTTAGATACGCAGTATTTT.

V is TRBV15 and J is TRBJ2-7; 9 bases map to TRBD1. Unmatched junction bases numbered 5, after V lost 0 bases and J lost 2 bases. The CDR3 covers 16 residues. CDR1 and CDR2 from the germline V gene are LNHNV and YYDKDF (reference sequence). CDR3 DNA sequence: TGTGCCACCAGCAGAGATTTGGGACAGGGAGCCTACGAGCAGTACTTC. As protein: CATSRDLGQGAYEQYF. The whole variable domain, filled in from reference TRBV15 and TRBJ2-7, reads DAMVIQNPRYQVTQFGKPVTLSCSQTLNHNVMYWYQQKSSQAPKLLFHYYDKDFNNEADTPDNFQSRRPNTSFCFLDIRSPGLGDTAMYLCATSRDLGQGAYEQYFGPGTRLTVT.